One and the same sample provided the 10 T cell receptor beta chains below, sequenced in a study of shared clonotypes between healthy human individuals. The repertoire was sequenced with immunoSEQ multiplex PCR; TCRdb's copy has only in-frame clones and lacks some. Among 1.5 million to 2.5 million clones, approximately 95% were seen once, and the ten largest hold 0.9% to 1.5%. Terminally differentiated effector memory CD45RA+ cells were excluded by CCR7 positive selection of CD45RO-negative cells. Sequences were obtained from naive CD8+ T cells sorted from blood. Receptors were obtained from a man aged 18-30 years in good health.

V and J are TRBV5-1 and TRBJ1-1, with D uncertain. Germline loops: CDR1 SGHRS, CDR2 YFSETQ. Trimming stripped 0 bases from V and 4 bases from J, with 10 bases between. The CDR3 totals 14 residues. The CDR3, as DNA: TGCGCCAGCAGCTTGGTCTCACTAAGCACTGAAGCTTTCTTT. Residues: CASSLVSLSTEAFF.

This clone was seen once. The gene calls are TRBV9 and TRBJ2-7, with D unclear. This CDR3 has 14 amino acids. The ends were cut back, 4 bases at V and 3 bases at J, with 14 bases in the middle. In germline, CDR1 is SGDLS, CDR2 YYNGEE. CDR3 sequence (DNA): TGTGCCAGCAGCCCGGAAGGAGAGAACTACGAGCAGTACTTC. Its translation is CASSPEGENYEQYF.

The V and J genes are TRBV5-1 and TRBJ1-1, with D hard to call. CDR3 length: 15 amino acids. The germline V gene has CDR1 SGHRS and CDR2 YFSETQ. V dropped 0 bases and J dropped 4 bases, with 13 bases sitting between them. CDR3 sequence: CASSLEGGIGTEAFF. The DNA of the CDR3 is TGCGCCAGCAGCTTGGAGGGAGGGATCGGCACTGAAGCTTTCTTT.

The chain uses TRBV10-3 and TRBJ2-5; D remains unclear. Germline assignment: CDR1 ENHRY and CDR2 SYGVKD. V lost 3 bases and J lost 3, with 8 bases in between. This CDR3 has 13 residues. The CDR3 is CAISDVREETQYF. Here the CDR3 DNA reads TGTGCCATCAGTGACGTCCGCGAAGAGACCCAGTACTTC.

J is TRBJ2-5 and V is TRBV5-6; weak D call: TRBD1 (6 bases). This CDR3 region has 16 residues. CDR1 is SGHDT, CDR2 YYEEEE, per germline. The V end was cut by 1 base, the J end by 0 bases, with 13 bases between. In DNA form, the CDR3 reads TGTGCCAGCAGCTTGACAGGGCCTATCTACCAAGAGACCCAGTACTTC. It encodes CASSLTGPIYQETQYF.

This chain uses TRBV5-1 with TRBJ2-5; D not resolved. The CDR3 spans 15 residues. The germline CDR1 and CDR2 sequences are SGHRS and YFSETQ. V was cut by 2 bases and J by 5 bases, with 16 bases left in between. The DNA of the CDR3 is TGCGCCAGCAGCTTTCGACAACCACGCGAGGAGACCCAGTACTTC. Its translation is CASSFRQPREETQYF.

The rearrangement joins TRBV5-4 to TRBJ2-7; D could derive from TRBD1 or TRBD2 (5 bases each). The ends were cut back, 3 bases at V and 2 bases at J, with 12 bases in the middle. The V gene's germline CDR1 is SGHNT and CDR2 YYREEE (reference sequence). This CDR3 contains 14 residues. CDR3 in DNA: TGTGCCAGCAGCTCCTGGGACGGGACCTACGAGCAGTACTTC. This translates into CASSSWDGTYEQYF.

CDR3 bases: TGCAGCGTTACAGGGAACGATGGCTACACCTTC. Residues: CSVTGNDGYTF. V and J are TRBV29-1 and TRBJ1-2; perhaps TRBD1 as D (6 bases). This CDR3 spans 11 amino acids. V was trimmed by 5 bases and J by 6 bases, leaving 10 bases between them. Germline loops: CDR1 SQVTM, CDR2 ANQGSEA. The entire variable domain, with the rest obtained from reference TRBV29-1 and TRBJ1-2, is as follows: SAVISQKPSRDICQRGTSLTIQCQVDSQVTMMFWYRQQPGQSLTLIATANQGSEATYESGFVIDKFPISRPNLTFSTLTVSNMSPEDSSIYLCSVTGNDGYTFGSGTRLTVV.

This clone was counted once. The rearrangement uses TRBV13 and TRBJ2-7; tentatively, D is TRBD1 (6 bases). The CDR3 loop spans 15 amino acids. Germline assignment: CDR1 PRHDT and CDR2 FYEKMQ (reference sequence). The V and J ends lost 2 bases and 2 bases respectively, with 13 bases between them. This CDR3 reads CASSLFKDRPYEQYF. DNA for the CDR3: TGTGCCAGCAGCTTATTCAAGGACAGACCCTACGAGCAGTACTTC.

In this sample, this clone turned up once. The chain is built from TRBV7-9 and TRBJ2-1; D ambiguous. CDR3 length: 15 residues. CDR1 is SEHNR and CDR2 is FQNEAQ in the germline V gene (reference sequence). Trimming shortened V by 4 bases and J by 0 bases, and 10 bases separated the two germline ends. The CDR3 nucleotides are TGTGCCAGCAGCTCGAACCCTCCCTCCTACAATGAGCAGTTCTTC. Its translation is CASSSNPPSYNEQFF. Complete variable domain (other parts from reference TRBV7-9 and TRBJ2-1): DTGVSQNPRHKITKRGQNVTFRCDPISEHNRLYWYRQTLGQGPEFLTYFQNEAQLEKSRLLSDRFSAERPKGSFSTLEIQRTEQGDSAMYLCASSSNPPSYNEQFFGPGTRLTVL.